What follows describes a single T cell receptor beta chain. Germline CDR1 reads SEHNR; CDR2 reads FQNEAQ (reference sequence). V lost 5 bases and J 1 base, leaving 9 bases between the germline ends. The CDR3 length is 13 residues. Using immunoSEQ multiplex PCR, the repertoire was profiled, and TCRdb retains in-frame clones only, with some absent. The repertoire holds tens of thousands of clones, with approximately 92% as singletons. The data derive from a study of blood T cell repertoires in COVID-19. The sequencing input was peripheral blood. The sequence was obtained from a human donor in a cohort sampled during active COVID-19. This chain links TRBV7-9 with TRBJ2-7; D may be TRBD2 (5 bases). The CDR3 DNA is TGTGCCAGCAGCGCACGGGATTCCTACGAGCAGTACTTC. This sequence encodes CASSARDSYEQYF.